This TCR beta chain was sequenced in a study of breast tumors, draining lymph nodes, adjacent tissues. Study-level results: The lymph node origin of tumor T cells was framed as consistent with a hypothesis, not demonstrated. Tumor TCR diversity was below lymph nodes but above nontumor tissue. The data were judged consistent with most tumor T cells coming from lymph node and expanding in tumor.

About this clonotype: Its specificity is not known.

TCRdb independently ran MiXCR on the multiplex PCR reads; one entry per CDR3 protein. Of under 25,000 distinct CDR3 sequences listed, roughly 43% were seen once; the top ten hold approximately 21%. There are 12 residues in the CDR3. Germline loops: CDR1 LNHNV, CDR2 YYDKDF (reference sequence). The V gene lost 0 bases and the J gene lost 6 bases, with 3 bases spanning the gap. Sequenced sample: breast tumor tissue. The V call is TRBV15, the J call TRBJ1-5; no clear D gene. This receptor was taken from a female donor with breast cancer. Some clones in this sample may be carry-over from other donors' samples. The CDR3 nucleotides are TGTGCCACCAGCAGAGATCGTCAGCCCCAGCATTTT. Protein product: CATSRDRQPQHF.